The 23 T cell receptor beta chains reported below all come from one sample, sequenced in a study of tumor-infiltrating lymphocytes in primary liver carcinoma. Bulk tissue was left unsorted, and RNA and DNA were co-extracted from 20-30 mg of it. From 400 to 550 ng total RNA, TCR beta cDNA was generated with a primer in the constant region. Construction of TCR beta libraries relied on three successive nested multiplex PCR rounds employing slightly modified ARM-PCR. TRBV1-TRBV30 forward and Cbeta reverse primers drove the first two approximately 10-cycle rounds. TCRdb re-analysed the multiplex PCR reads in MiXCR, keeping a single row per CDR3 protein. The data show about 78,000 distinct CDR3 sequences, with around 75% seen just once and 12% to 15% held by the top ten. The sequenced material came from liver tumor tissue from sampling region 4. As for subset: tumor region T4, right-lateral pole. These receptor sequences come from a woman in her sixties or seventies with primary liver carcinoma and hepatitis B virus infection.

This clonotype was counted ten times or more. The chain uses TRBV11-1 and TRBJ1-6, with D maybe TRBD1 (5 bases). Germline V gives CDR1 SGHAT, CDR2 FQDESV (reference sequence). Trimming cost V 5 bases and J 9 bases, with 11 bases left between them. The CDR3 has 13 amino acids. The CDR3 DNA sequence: TGTGCCAGCAGCCGGACACTGGTTTCACCCCTCCACTTT. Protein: CASSRTLVSPLHF.

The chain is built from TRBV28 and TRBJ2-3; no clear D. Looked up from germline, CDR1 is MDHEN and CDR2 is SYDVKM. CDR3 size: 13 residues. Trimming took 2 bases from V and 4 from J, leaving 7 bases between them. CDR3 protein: CASSLGSPDTQYF. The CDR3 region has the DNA TGTGCCAGCAGTTTAGGGTCCCCAGATACGCAGTATTTT.

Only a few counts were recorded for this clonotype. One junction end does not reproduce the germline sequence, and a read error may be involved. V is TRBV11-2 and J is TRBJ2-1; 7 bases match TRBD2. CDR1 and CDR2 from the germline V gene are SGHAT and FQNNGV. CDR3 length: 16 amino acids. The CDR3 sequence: CASRWGGEGTYNEQFF. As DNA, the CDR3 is TGTGCCAGCCGCTGGGGGGGGGAGGGGACCTACAATGAGCAGTTCTTT.

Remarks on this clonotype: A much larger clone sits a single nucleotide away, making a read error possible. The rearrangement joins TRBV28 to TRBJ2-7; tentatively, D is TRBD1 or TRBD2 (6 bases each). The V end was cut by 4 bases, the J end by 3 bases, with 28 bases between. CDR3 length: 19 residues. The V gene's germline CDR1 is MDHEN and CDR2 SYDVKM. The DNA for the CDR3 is TGTGCCAGCAGTTCTCGGAGGGGACACATAAACCCTGGGGACTACGAGCAGTACTTC. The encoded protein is CASSSRRGHINPGDYEQYF.

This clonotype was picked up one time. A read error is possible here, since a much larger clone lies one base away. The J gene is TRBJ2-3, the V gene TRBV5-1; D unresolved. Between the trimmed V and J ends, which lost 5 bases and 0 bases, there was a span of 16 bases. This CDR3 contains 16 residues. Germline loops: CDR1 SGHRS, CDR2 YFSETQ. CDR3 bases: TGCGCCAGCAGATACCACCGCGGTTCTAGCACAGATACGCAGTATTTT. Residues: CASRYHRGSSTDTQYF.

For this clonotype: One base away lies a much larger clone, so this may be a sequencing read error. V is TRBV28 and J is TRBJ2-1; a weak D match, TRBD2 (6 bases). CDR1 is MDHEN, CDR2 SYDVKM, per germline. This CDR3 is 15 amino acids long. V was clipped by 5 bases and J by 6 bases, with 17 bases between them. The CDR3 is CASSLTGRGFNEQFF. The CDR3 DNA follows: TGTGCCAGCAGTCTGACCGGGAGAGGGTTCAATGAGCAGTTCTTC. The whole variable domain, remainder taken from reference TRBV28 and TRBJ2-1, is DVKVTQSSRYLVKRTGEKVFLECVQDMDHENMFWYRQDPGLGLRLIYFSYDVKMKEKGDIPEGYSVSREKKERFSLILESASTNQTSMYLCASSLTGRGFNEQFFGPGTRLTVL.

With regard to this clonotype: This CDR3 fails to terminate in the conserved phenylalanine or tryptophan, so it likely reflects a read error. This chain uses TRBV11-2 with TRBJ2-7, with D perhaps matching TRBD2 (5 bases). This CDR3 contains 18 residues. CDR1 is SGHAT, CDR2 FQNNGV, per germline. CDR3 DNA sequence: TGTACCAGCAGCTTAGATTGGGTCAGTCTAGCAGGTCCCTACGGGCAGTACTTA. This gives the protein CTSSLDWVSLAGPYGQYL.

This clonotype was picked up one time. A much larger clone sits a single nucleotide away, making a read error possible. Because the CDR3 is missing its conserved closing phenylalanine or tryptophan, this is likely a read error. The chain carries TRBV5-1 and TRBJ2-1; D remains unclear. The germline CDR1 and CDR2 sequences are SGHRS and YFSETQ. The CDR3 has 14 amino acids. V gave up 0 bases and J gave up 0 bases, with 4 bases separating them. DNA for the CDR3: TGCGCCAGCAGCTTGGACAGCTCCTACAATGAGCAGTTCTAC. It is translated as CASSLDSSYNEQFY.

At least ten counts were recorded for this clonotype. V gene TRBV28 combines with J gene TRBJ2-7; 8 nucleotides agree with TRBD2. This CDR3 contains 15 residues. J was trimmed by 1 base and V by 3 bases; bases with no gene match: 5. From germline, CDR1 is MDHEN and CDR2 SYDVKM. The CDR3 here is CASSFSAGESYEQYF. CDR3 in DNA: TGTGCCAGCAGTTTCTCAGCGGGAGAGTCCTACGAGCAGTACTTC. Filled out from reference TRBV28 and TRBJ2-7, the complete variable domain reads DVKVTQSSRYLVKRTGEKVFLECVQDMDHENMFWYRQDPGLGLRLIYFSYDVKMKEKGDIPEGYSVSREKKERFSLILESASTNQTSMYLCASSFSAGESYEQYFGPGTRLTVT.

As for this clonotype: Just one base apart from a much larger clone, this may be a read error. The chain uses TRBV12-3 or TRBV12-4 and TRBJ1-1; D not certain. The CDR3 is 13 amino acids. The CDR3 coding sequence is TGTGCCAGCAGTTCCGGGCGCCGATTTGAAGTTTTCTTT. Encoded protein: CASSSGRRFEVFF.

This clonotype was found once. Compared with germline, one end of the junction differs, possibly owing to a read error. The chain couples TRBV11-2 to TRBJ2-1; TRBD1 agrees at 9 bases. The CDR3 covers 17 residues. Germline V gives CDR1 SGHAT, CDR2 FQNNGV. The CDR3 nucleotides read TGTGCCAGTAGCTTAACCCACGGACAGGGGTACAGGGGTAGGCAGTTCTTC. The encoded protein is CASSLTHGQGYRGRQFF.

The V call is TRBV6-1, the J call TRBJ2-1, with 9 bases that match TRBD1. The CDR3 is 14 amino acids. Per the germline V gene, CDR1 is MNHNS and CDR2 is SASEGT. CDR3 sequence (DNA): TGTGCGAGCGGGCGACAGGGGGAGTACAATGAGCAGTTCTTC. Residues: CASGRQGEYNEQFF.

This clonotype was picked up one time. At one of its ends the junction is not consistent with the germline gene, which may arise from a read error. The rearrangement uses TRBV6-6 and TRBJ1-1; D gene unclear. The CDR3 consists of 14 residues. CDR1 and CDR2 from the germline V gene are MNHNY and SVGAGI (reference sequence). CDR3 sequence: CASIIAEMNAEAFF. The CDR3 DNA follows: TGTGCCAGCATTATCGCAGAAATGAACGCTGAAGCTTTCTTT.

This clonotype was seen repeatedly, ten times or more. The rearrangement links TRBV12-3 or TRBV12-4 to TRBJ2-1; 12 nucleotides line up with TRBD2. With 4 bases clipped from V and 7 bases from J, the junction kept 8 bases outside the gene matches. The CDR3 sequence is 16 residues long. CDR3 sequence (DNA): TGTGCCAGCAGTTGGGGTACTAGCGGGAGGCCGAATGAGCAGTTCTTC. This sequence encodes CASSWGTSGRPNEQFF.

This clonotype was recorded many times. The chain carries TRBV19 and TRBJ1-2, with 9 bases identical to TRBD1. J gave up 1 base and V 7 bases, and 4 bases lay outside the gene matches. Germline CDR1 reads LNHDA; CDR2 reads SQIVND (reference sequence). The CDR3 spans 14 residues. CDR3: CASTTTGGNYGYTF. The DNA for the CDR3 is TGTGCCAGTACCACGACAGGGGGTAACTATGGCTACACCTTC.

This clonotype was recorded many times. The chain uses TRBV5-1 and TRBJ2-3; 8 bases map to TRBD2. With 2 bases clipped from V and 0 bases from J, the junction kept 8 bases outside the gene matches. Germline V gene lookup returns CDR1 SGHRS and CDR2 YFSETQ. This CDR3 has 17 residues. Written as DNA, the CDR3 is TGCGCCAGCAGCTTCGCGGTAGCGGGGTGGAGCACAGATACGCAGTATTTT. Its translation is CASSFAVAGWSTDTQYF.

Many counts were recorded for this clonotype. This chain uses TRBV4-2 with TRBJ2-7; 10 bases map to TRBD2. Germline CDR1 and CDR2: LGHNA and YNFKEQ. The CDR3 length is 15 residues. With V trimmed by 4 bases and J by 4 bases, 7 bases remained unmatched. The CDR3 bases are TGTGCCAGCAGCCGCGGGACTAGCGTAGAATACGAGCAGTACTTC. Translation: CASSRGTSVEYEQYF.

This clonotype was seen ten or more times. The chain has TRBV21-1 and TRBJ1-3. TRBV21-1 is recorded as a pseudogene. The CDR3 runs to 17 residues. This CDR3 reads CASSKSVSRSSGNTIYF. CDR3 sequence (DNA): TGTGCCAGCAGCAAATCCGTGAGCAGGAGCTCTGGAAACACCATATATTTT.

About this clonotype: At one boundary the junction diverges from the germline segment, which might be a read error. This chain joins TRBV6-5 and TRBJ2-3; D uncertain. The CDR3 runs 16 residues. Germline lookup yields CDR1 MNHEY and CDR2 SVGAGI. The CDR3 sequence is CASSYSSWLSTNTQYF. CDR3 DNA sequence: TGTGCCAGCAGTTACTCCAGTTGGTTGAGCACAAATACGCAGTATTTT.

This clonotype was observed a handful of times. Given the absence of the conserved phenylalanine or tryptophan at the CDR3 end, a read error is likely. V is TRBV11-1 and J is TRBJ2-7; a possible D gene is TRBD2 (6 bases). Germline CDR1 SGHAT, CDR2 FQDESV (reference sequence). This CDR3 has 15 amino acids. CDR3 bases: TGTACCAGCAGCTGGGGCGGGACGAGGACCTATGAGCAGTACCTC. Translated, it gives CTSSWGGTRTYEQYL.

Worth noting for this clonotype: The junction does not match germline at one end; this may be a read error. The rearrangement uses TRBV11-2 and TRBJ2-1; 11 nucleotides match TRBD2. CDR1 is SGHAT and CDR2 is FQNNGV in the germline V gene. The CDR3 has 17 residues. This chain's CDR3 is CASNLGLVAGGPSEQFF. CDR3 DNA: TGTGCCAGCAACTTAGGACTGGTAGCGGGAGGGCCGAGTGAGCAGTTCTTC. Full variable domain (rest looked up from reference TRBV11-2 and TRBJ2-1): EAGVAQSPRYKIIEKRQSVAFWCNPISGHATLYWYQQILGQGPKLLIQFQNNGVVDDSQLPKDRFSAERLKGVDSTLKIQPAKLEDSAVYLCASNLGLVAGGPSEQFFGPGTRLTVL.

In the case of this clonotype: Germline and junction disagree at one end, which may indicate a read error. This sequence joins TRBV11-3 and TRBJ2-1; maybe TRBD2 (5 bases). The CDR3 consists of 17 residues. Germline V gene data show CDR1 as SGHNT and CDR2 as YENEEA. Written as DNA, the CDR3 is TGTGTCAGCAGGTTAGGGTTCGGCGGGCTTTCCTACAATGAGCAATTCTTC. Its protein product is CVSRLGFGGLSYNEQFF.

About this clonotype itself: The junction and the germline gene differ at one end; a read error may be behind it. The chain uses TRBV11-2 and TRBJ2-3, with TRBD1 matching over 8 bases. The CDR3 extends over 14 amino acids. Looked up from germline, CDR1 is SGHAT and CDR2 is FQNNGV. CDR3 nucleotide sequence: TGTGCCTGCAGTTTGGACAGGGAGGTAGATACGCAGTATTTT. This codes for CACSLDREVDTQYF.